These T cell receptor beta chains were read from a single sample in a study of patients and donors after allogeneic stem cell transplantation. MiXCR, run by TCRdb on the RT-PCR reads, gives a single entry per CDR3 protein. This repertoire shows about 150,000 distinct CDR3 sequences, about 40% found once; its top ten account for roughly 50%. Sequences were obtained from blood, either unsorted or a sorted T cell fraction (not recorded which). The receptors come from a human donor who was either an allogeneic HSCT recipient or a stem cell or donor lymphocyte infusion donor (not recorded which). It is not recorded whose cells these are; they may come from a transplant donor. Each CDR3 is given with its conserved first and last residue. The order of the fields is clone size, J gene, CDR3 length, D gene, V gene, CDR3 DNA, CDR3 protein. D genes are given only for firm matches. Rows give clone size only sometimes, using once, few, many, or a class for an expanded clone.

clone size: NA
J gene: TRBJ2-1
CDR3 length: 16
D gene: TRBD2
V gene: TRBV6-5
CDR3 DNA: TGTGCCAGCAGTTTCCTCCCTAGCGGCCCCTACAATGAGCAGTTCTTC
CDR3 protein: CASSFLPSGPYNEQFF

clone size: few
J gene: TRBJ1-5
CDR3 length: 12
D gene: NA
V gene: TRBV12-3/TRBV12-4
CDR3 DNA: TGTGCCAGCAGTAGGATCAATCAGCCCCAGCATTTT
CDR3 protein: CASSRINQPQHF

clone size: NA
J gene: TRBJ2-3
CDR3 length: 15
D gene: NA
V gene: TRBV20-1
CDR3 DNA: TGCAGTGCTGACCCACTAAGCGGTAGCACAGATACGCAGTATTTT
CDR3 protein: CSADPLSGSTDTQYF

clone size: few
J gene: TRBJ1-1
CDR3 length: 16
D gene: NA
V gene: TRBV4-3
CDR3 DNA: TGCGCCAGCAGCCTTGGGACCAGTAGGAAGTTGACTGAAGCTTTCTTT
CDR3 protein: CASSLGTSRKLTEAFF

clone size: NA
J gene: TRBJ2-7
CDR3 length: 15
D gene: TRBD1
V gene: TRBV14
CDR3 DNA: TGTGCCAGCAGCCGTCGGACAGGGGGCGCGGACGAGCAGTACTTC
CDR3 protein: CASSRRTGGADEQYF

clone size: many
J gene: TRBJ2-3
CDR3 length: 11
D gene: NA
V gene: TRBV27
CDR3 DNA: TGTGCCAGCAGCCCCGGGGATACGCAGTATTTT
CDR3 protein: CASSPGDTQYF

clone size: NA
J gene: TRBJ2-4
CDR3 length: 16
D gene: NA
V gene: TRBV7-3
CDR3 DNA: TGTGCCAGCAGCCCTTCCCTCTATAAAGCCAAAAACATTCAGTACTTC
CDR3 protein: CASSPSLYKAKNIQYF

clone size: NA
J gene: TRBJ2-5
CDR3 length: 15
D gene: TRBD1
V gene: TRBV6-2/TRBV6-3
CDR3 DNA: TGTGCCAGCAGCCGCCCGGACAGGGCGGGGGAGACCCAGTACTTC
CDR3 protein: CASSRPDRAGETQYF

clone size: many
J gene: TRBJ1-5
CDR3 length: 15
D gene: NA
V gene: TRBV6-5
CDR3 DNA: TGTGCCAGCAGACGACGGGGGGTGAGCAATCAGCCCCAGCATTTT
CDR3 protein: CASRRRGVSNQPQHF

clone size: few
J gene: TRBJ1-5
CDR3 length: 15
D gene: TRBD1
V gene: TRBV7-9
CDR3 DNA: TGTGCCAGCAGCCACGGGACAGGGGGAAATCAGCCCCAGCATTTT
CDR3 protein: CASSHGTGGNQPQHF

clone size: many
J gene: TRBJ1-5
CDR3 length: 12
D gene: NA
V gene: TRBV20-1
CDR3 DNA: TGCAGTGCAGATAGAATCAATCAGCCCCAGCATTTT
CDR3 protein: CSADRINQPQHF

clone size: NA
J gene: TRBJ2-3
CDR3 length: 14
D gene: NA
V gene: TRBV6-5
CDR3 DNA: TGTGCCAGCAGTCACCGAATTAATTTAGATACGCAGTATTTT
CDR3 protein: CASSHRINLDTQYF

clone size: NA
J gene: TRBJ1-1
CDR3 length: 15
D gene: NA
V gene: TRBV12-3/TRBV12-4
CDR3 DNA: TGTGCCAGCAGTTGGGGTATGGGAGTGAACACTGAAGCTTTCTTT
CDR3 protein: CASSWGMGVNTEAFF

clone size: NA
J gene: TRBJ1-2
CDR3 length: 14
D gene: NA
V gene: TRBV28
CDR3 DNA: TGTGCCAGCTATCGACGGGGACCAAACTATGGCTACACCTTC
CDR3 protein: CASYRRGPNYGYTF

clone size: NA
J gene: TRBJ1-5
CDR3 length: 15
D gene: NA
V gene: TRBV4-3
CDR3 DNA: TGCGCCAGCAGCCAAGATTGGGGTAGCAATCAGCCCCAGCATTTT
CDR3 protein: CASSQDWGSNQPQHF

clone size: few
J gene: TRBJ2-3
CDR3 length: 14
D gene: NA
V gene: TRBV12-3/TRBV12-4
CDR3 DNA: TGTGCCAGCAGTTCGACCGGGGTCCCAGATACGCAGTATTTT
CDR3 protein: CASSSTGVPDTQYF

clone size: NA
J gene: TRBJ1-5
CDR3 length: 14
D gene: NA
V gene: TRBV12-3/TRBV12-4
CDR3 DNA: TGTGCCAGCAGTTTCCGGGCGGGGGGACAGCCCCAGCATTTT
CDR3 protein: CASSFRAGGQPQHF

clone size: NA
J gene: TRBJ2-5
CDR3 length: 13
D gene: NA
V gene: TRBV24-1
CDR3 DNA: TGTGCCACCAGTGATTTAAATGGAGAGACCCAGTACTTC
CDR3 protein: CATSDLNGETQYF

clone size: few
J gene: TRBJ1-3
CDR3 length: 15
D gene: NA
V gene: TRBV20-1
CDR3 DNA: TGCAGTGCTAGAGATGCCAGGTCCTCTGGAAACACCATATATTTT
CDR3 protein: CSARDARSSGNTIYF

clone size: few
J gene: TRBJ1-3
CDR3 length: 17
D gene: NA
V gene: TRBV9
CDR3 DNA: TGTGCCAGCAGCGTATTTAAGGGCTCCCCGGCTGGAAACACCATATATTTT
CDR3 protein: CASSVFKGSPAGNTIYF

clone size: NA
J gene: TRBJ1-6
CDR3 length: 16
D gene: NA
V gene: TRBV27
CDR3 DNA: TGTGCCAGCAGTTTAAGGCGGCAGGAGGGGAATTCACCCCTCCACTTT
CDR3 protein: CASSLRRQEGNSPLHF

clone size: NA
J gene: TRBJ1-2
CDR3 length: 16
D gene: NA
V gene: TRBV6-5
CDR3 DNA: TGTGCCAGCAGTAGGCCTATACAGGGAGGACTATATGGCTACACCTTC
CDR3 protein: CASSRPIQGGLYGYTF

clone size: NA
J gene: TRBJ1-2
CDR3 length: 11
D gene: NA
V gene: TRBV6-5
CDR3 DNA: TGTGCCAGCAGTTCCGGACCTGGCTACACCTTC
CDR3 protein: CASSSGPGYTF

clone size: once
J gene: TRBJ2-5
CDR3 length: 13
D gene: NA
V gene: TRBV5-1
CDR3 DNA: TGCGCCTCCTCAGCCCCCGACCAAGAGACCCAGTACTTC
CDR3 protein: CASSAPDQETQYF

clone size: NA
J gene: TRBJ1-1
CDR3 length: 12
D gene: NA
V gene: TRBV9
CDR3 DNA: TGTGCCAGCAGCGTAGATGAGACCGAAGCTTTCTTT
CDR3 protein: CASSVDETEAFF

clone size: NA
J gene: TRBJ1-4
CDR3 length: 16
D gene: NA
V gene: TRBV13
CDR3 DNA: TGTGCCAGCAGCTTAGTCTCATCGGGATCAGGTGAAAAACTGTTTTTT
CDR3 protein: CASSLVSSGSGEKLFF

clone size: NA
J gene: TRBJ2-7
CDR3 length: 13
D gene: NA
V gene: TRBV27
CDR3 DNA: TGTGCCAGCAGTTTATCAGTTACCTACGAGCAGTACTTC
CDR3 protein: CASSLSVTYEQYF

clone size: NA
J gene: TRBJ1-1
CDR3 length: 13
D gene: NA
V gene: TRBV12-3/TRBV12-4
CDR3 DNA: TGTGCCAGCAAACGGGTTGGGATGGGGGCAGCTTTCTTT
CDR3 protein: CASKRVGMGAAFF

clone size: NA
J gene: TRBJ2-3
CDR3 length: 17
D gene: TRBD2
V gene: TRBV11-2
CDR3 DNA: TGTGCCAGCAGCTTACGTACAGTAGCGGGGGTCACAGATACGCAGTATTTT
CDR3 protein: CASSLRTVAGVTDTQYF

clone size: few
J gene: TRBJ1-2
CDR3 length: 17
D gene: TRBD1
V gene: TRBV28
CDR3 DNA: TGTGCCAGCAGTTTCATTAGGCGTGGACAGGGGGTCTATGGCTACACCTTC
CDR3 protein: CASSFIRRGQGVYGYTF

clone size: NA
J gene: TRBJ1-1
CDR3 length: 16
D gene: NA
V gene: TRBV12-3/TRBV12-4
CDR3 DNA: TGTGCCAGCAGTTTAGCCGAGGGGGTTCAGAACACTGAAGCTTTCTTT
CDR3 protein: CASSLAEGVQNTEAFF

clone size: few
J gene: TRBJ1-2
CDR3 length: 15
D gene: TRBD1
V gene: TRBV7-2
CDR3 DNA: TGTGCCAGCAGTTTGACGGGCCAGGGGGCGAGTGGCTACACCTTC
CDR3 protein: CASSLTGQGASGYTF

clone size: NA
J gene: TRBJ1-5
CDR3 length: 12
D gene: NA
V gene: TRBV20-1
CDR3 DNA: TGCAGTGCTGTCCCTAGCAATCAGCCCCAGCATTTT
CDR3 protein: CSAVPSNQPQHF

clone size: few
J gene: TRBJ1-5
CDR3 length: 14
D gene: NA
V gene: TRBV28
CDR3 DNA: TGTGCCAGCAGTTTACCGGATAGCAATCAGCCCCAGCATTTT
CDR3 protein: CASSLPDSNQPQHF

clone size: NA
J gene: TRBJ1-4
CDR3 length: 15
D gene: TRBD1
V gene: TRBV4-1
CDR3 DNA: TGCGCCAGCAGCCAGCCGACAGGGCCTAATGAAAAACTGTTTTTT
CDR3 protein: CASSQPTGPNEKLFF

clone size: NA
J gene: TRBJ1-6
CDR3 length: 18
D gene: NA
V gene: TRBV4-1
CDR3 DNA: TGCGCCAGCAGCCTTCCGACAGGCCAGACCTCCTATAATTCACCCCTCCACTTT
CDR3 protein: CASSLPTGQTSYNSPLHF

clone size: NA
J gene: TRBJ1-1
CDR3 length: 13
D gene: NA
V gene: TRBV7-3
CDR3 DNA: TGTGCCAGCAGCTCAAGGGGGGGCACTGAAGCTTTCTTT
CDR3 protein: CASSSRGGTEAFF

clone size: few
J gene: TRBJ1-5
CDR3 length: 13
D gene: TRBD1
V gene: TRBV20-1
CDR3 DNA: TGCAGTTTTGGGACAGGGGGCAATCAGCCCCAGCATTTT
CDR3 protein: CSFGTGGNQPQHF

clone size: NA
J gene: TRBJ1-2
CDR3 length: 14
D gene: NA
V gene: TRBV12-3/TRBV12-4
CDR3 DNA: TGTGCCAGCTCCCCCGCGTGGGGGAACTATGGCTACACCTTC
CDR3 protein: CASSPAWGNYGYTF

clone size: NA
J gene: TRBJ2-7
CDR3 length: 14
D gene: NA
V gene: TRBV27
CDR3 DNA: TGTGCCAGCAGTCCGCGGCAGGAAATATCCGAGCAGTACTTC
CDR3 protein: CASSPRQEISEQYF

clone size: few
J gene: TRBJ1-6
CDR3 length: 16
D gene: TRBD1
V gene: TRBV2
CDR3 DNA: TGTGCCAGCAGTTTCGTACAGGGGGCCGGTAATTCACCCCTCCACTTT
CDR3 protein: CASSFVQGAGNSPLHF

clone size: NA
J gene: TRBJ2-5
CDR3 length: 11
D gene: TRBD1
V gene: TRBV29-1
CDR3 DNA: TGCAGCGTCCAGGGGGAAGAGACCCAGTACTTC
CDR3 protein: CSVQGEETQYF

clone size: NA
J gene: TRBJ1-1
CDR3 length: 15
D gene: TRBD1
V gene: TRBV28
CDR3 DNA: TGTGCCAGCAGTTTGGCCGGGACAGAAAACACTGAAGCTTTCTTT
CDR3 protein: CASSLAGTENTEAFF

clone size: few
J gene: TRBJ1-5
CDR3 length: 12
D gene: NA
V gene: TRBV6-6
CDR3 DNA: TGTGCCAGCAGTTACTCAGGCCAGCCCCAGCATTTT
CDR3 protein: CASSYSGQPQHF

clone size: many
J gene: TRBJ1-4
CDR3 length: 16
D gene: NA
V gene: TRBV12-3/TRBV12-4
CDR3 DNA: TGTGCCAGCAGTGGGGGGGTGACCCGCGGAAGTGAAAAACTGTTTTTT
CDR3 protein: CASSGGVTRGSEKLFF

clone size: many
J gene: TRBJ1-4
CDR3 length: 11
D gene: NA
V gene: TRBV12-3/TRBV12-4
CDR3 DNA: TGTGCCAGCAGTTTTAGGGAAAAACTGTTTTTT
CDR3 protein: CASSFREKLFF

clone size: NA
J gene: TRBJ1-1
CDR3 length: 16
D gene: NA
V gene: TRBV21-1
CDR3 DNA: TGTGCCAGCAGCAACGGCCTCTGGCAGCCTAACACTGAAGCTTTCTTT
CDR3 protein: CASSNGLWQPNTEAFF

clone size: NA
J gene: TRBJ2-3
CDR3 length: 12
D gene: NA
V gene: TRBV7-9
CDR3 DNA: TGTGCCAGCAGCCCCTCGGTGGATACGCAGTATTTT
CDR3 protein: CASSPSVDTQYF

clone size: NA
J gene: TRBJ1-5
CDR3 length: 15
D gene: NA
V gene: TRBV9
CDR3 DNA: TGTGCCAGCAGCGTAGGAGGAGGGAGGTATCAGCCCCAGCATTTT
CDR3 protein: CASSVGGGRYQPQHF

clone size: few
J gene: TRBJ1-1
CDR3 length: 14
D gene: NA
V gene: TRBV3-1
CDR3 DNA: TGTGCCAGCAGCCAAGTCAATTCGGACACTGAAGCTTTCTTT
CDR3 protein: CASSQVNSDTEAFF

clone size: NA
J gene: TRBJ2-3
CDR3 length: 12
D gene: NA
V gene: TRBV10-3
CDR3 DNA: TGTGCGTTAGGAGGGACGGAAGATACGCAGTATTTT
CDR3 protein: CALGGTEDTQYF

clone size: NA
J gene: TRBJ2-1
CDR3 length: 15
D gene: TRBD2
V gene: TRBV5-1
CDR3 DNA: TGCGCCAGCAGCTTGGGGGGGACTATCGACGATGAGCAGTTCTTC
CDR3 protein: CASSLGGTIDDEQFF